Shown below are 11 T cell receptor beta chains from a single sample sequenced in a study of early T cells in non-severe SARS-CoV-2 infection. TCRdb fed the 5' RACE reads into MiXCR, producing one record per CDR3 protein. The table shows 65,000 to 85,000 distinct CDR3 sequences, with about 9.9% occurring only once. The specimen sequenced was whole blood. The receptors originated from an adult who was a healthcare worker with PCR-confirmed SARS-CoV-2 infection or an uninfected control (not recorded which).

This clonotype showed up many times. This chain joins TRBV3-1 and TRBJ2-1, with D maybe TRBD2 (5 bases). Trimming shortened V by 1 base and J by 6 bases, and 10 bases separated the two germline ends. Germline V CDR1 and CDR2: LGHDT, YNNKEL (reference sequence). The CDR3 spans 14 residues. The DNA for the CDR3 is TGTGCCAGCAGCCAAGGAGCGGTGTTCAATGAGCAGTTCTTC. Encoded protein: CASSQGAVFNEQFF.

The CDR3 DNA reads as TGCAGCTGCGGAGACAGGGGACGAGATACGCAGTATTTT. It translates to CSCGDRGRDTQYF. V is TRBV20-1 and J is TRBJ2-3; the match to TRBD1 covers 8 bases. Germline assignment: CDR1 DFQATT and CDR2 SNEGSKA (reference sequence). This CDR3 has 13 amino acids.

The chain carries TRBV29-1 and TRBJ1-1; no clear D gene. The V end lost 3 bases, the J end lost 4 bases, and 9 bases lay between the germline ends. The CDR3 runs 12 residues. Germline V gives CDR1 SQVTM, CDR2 ANQGSEA. CDR3 bases: TGCAGCGTTGATGTGCAGACCACTGAAGCTTTCTTT. Translation: CSVDVQTTEAFF.

The sample holds many counts of this clonotype. The chain recombines TRBV7-2 with TRBJ1-5, with D possibly being TRBD1 (5 bases). Germline values: CDR1 SGHTA, CDR2 FQGNSA. CDR3 length: 14 residues. V was pared by 5 bases and J by 9 bases, with 17 bases between. In DNA form, the CDR3 reads TGTGCCAGCAGCACCCAAGTGGGGGGTCGGCCCCAGCATTTT. Its protein product is CASSTQVGGRPQHF.

The chain links TRBV7-9 to TRBJ2-3; no definite D call. CDR1 is SEHNR and CDR2 is FQNEAQ in the germline V gene (reference sequence). The CDR3 extends over 12 amino acids. Trimming removed 1 base from V and 4 bases from J, with 3 bases in between. The CDR3 DNA reads as TGTGCCAGCAGCTTAGTATCAGATACGCAGTATTTT. This sequence encodes CASSLVSDTQYF.

The table lists this clonotype with many counts. The chain recombines TRBV6-6 with TRBJ2-5, with unresolved D. From germline, CDR1 is MNHNY and CDR2 SVGAGI (reference sequence). Trimming left V 5 bases short and J 4 bases short, with 5 bases between. The CDR3 is made up of 11 amino acids. CDR3 sequence reads: CASSLRETQYF. The CDR3 region has the DNA TGTGCCAGCAGTCTTAGAGAGACCCAGTACTTC.

In its sample, this clonotype was seen many times. This chain uses TRBV7-3 with TRBJ1-1; 8 nucleotides agree with TRBD1. The CDR3 runs 14 residues. Germline values: CDR1 SGHTA, CDR2 FQGTGA. The V and J ends lost 4 bases and 5 bases, in that order; junction bases with no gene match: 6. CDR3 region: CASSSQGAGTEAFF. The CDR3 DNA follows: TGTGCCAGCAGCTCCCAGGGGGCAGGGACTGAAGCTTTCTTT.

This clonotype was counted at least ten times. The V gene is TRBV9, the J gene TRBJ2-1; unclear D gene. Germline lookup yields CDR1 SGDLS and CDR2 YYNGEE. This CDR3 spans 16 amino acids. Trimming pared 4 bases from V and 0 bases from J, leaving 14 bases between. The CDR3 DNA reads as TGTGCCAGCAGCCAACGGGCCGCCCACTCCTACAATGAGCAGTTCTTC. Amino acids: CASSQRAAHSYNEQFF.

In this sample, this clonotype turned up a few times. The chain joins TRBV2 to TRBJ2-2; D unclear. Deletions cut 3 bases from V and 6 bases from J, with 14 bases between. Germline V gives CDR1 SNHLY, CDR2 FYNNEI. The CDR3 sequence is 15 residues long. The CDR3 sequence is CASSDQQLSAGELFF. CDR3 bases: TGTGCCAGCAGTGATCAGCAGTTAAGCGCCGGGGAGCTGTTTTTT.

This clonotype was observed at least ten times. The chain combines TRBV18 with TRBJ1-4, with D maybe TRBD1 (6 bases). V was clipped by 4 bases and J by 6 bases, with 12 bases between them. CDR3 length equals 14 residues. The germline V gene has CDR1 KGHSH and CDR2 LQKENI. Here the CDR3 DNA reads TGTGCCAGCTCACGTTCGGGGGCATATGAAAAACTGTTTTTT. This translates into CASSRSGAYEKLFF. The full variable domain, completed using reference TRBV18 and TRBJ1-4, is NAGVMQNPRHLVRRRGQEARLRCSPMKGHSHVYWYRQLPEEGLKFMVYLQKENIIDESGMPKERFSAEFPKEGPSILRIQQVVRGDSAAYFCASSRSGAYEKLFFGSGTQLSVL.

This clonotype has at least ten counts. The J gene is TRBJ2-1, the V gene TRBV24-1; 10 nucleotides line up with TRBD2. V shed 1 base and J 8 bases; nucleotides not matched to a gene: 4. This CDR3 has 15 amino acids. Germline V gene data show CDR1 as KGHDR and CDR2 as SFDVKD. Written as DNA, the CDR3 is TGTGCCACCAGTGATTTTCGGCTAGCGGGAGATGAGCAGTTCTTC. It is translated as CATSDFRLAGDEQFF.